These 4 T cell receptor beta chains were all obtained from the same sample, sequenced in a study of T cells in Graves' hyperthyroidism and ophthalmopathy. RNA transcripts served as the template for amplifying TCR beta CDR3 regions. First-round RT-PCR of the TCR CDR3 relied on the HTBI primer set. Via MiXCR, TCRdb re-called the multiplex PCR reads, giving one row per CDR3 protein. This sample carries a few hundred thousand distinct CDR3 sequences, around 14% of them seen once, and the ten largest clones take more than 4.5%. The sample comprised blood. The receptors were sampled from a woman in her twenties or thirties with Graves' hyperthyroidism that later progressed to Graves' ophthalmopathy.

This clonotype showed up many times. The J gene is TRBJ2-3, the V gene TRBV20-1, with D maybe TRBD2 (6 bases). Trimming stripped 5 bases from V and 3 bases from J, with 15 bases between. The CDR3 runs 14 residues. The V gene's germline CDR1 is DFQATT and CDR2 SNEGSKA (reference sequence). In DNA form, the CDR3 reads TGCAGTGCTCGCGAGGGGAGCGGGACAGATACGCAGTATTTT. It yields the protein CSAREGSGTDTQYF.

This clonotype occurred once. The V gene is TRBV4-2, the J gene TRBJ2-5, with 11 nucleotides matching TRBD2. The ends lost 1 base at V and 2 bases at J; junction bases unmatched: 15. The germline V gene has CDR1 LGHNA and CDR2 YNFKEQ. The CDR3 extends over 20 amino acids. The chain's CDR3 is CASSQVAGGGAGGGQETQYF. As DNA, the CDR3 is TGTGCCAGCAGCCAAGTAGCGGGGGGGGGAGCGGGAGGTGGGCAAGAGACCCAGTACTTC.

This clonotype was seen repeatedly, ten times or more. The chain carries TRBV7-8 and TRBJ1-2, with TRBD1 identical over 9 bases. The CDR3 contains 17 residues. CDR1 and CDR2 from the germline V gene are SGHVS and FQNEAQ. V was clipped by 5 bases and J by 4 bases; unmatched bases: 14. The CDR3 DNA reads TGTGCCAGCAGCCTAAACGGGGACAGGGTGAACCTCTATGGCTACACCTTC. Its protein product is CASSLNGDRVNLYGYTF. Complete variable domain (other parts from reference TRBV7-8 and TRBJ1-2): GAGVSQSPRYKVAKRGQDVALRCDPISGHVSLFWYQQALGQGPEFLTYFQNEAQLDKSGLPSDRFFAERPEGSVSTLKIQRTQQEDSAVYLCASSLNGDRVNLYGYTFGSGTRLTVV.

In its sample, this clonotype was seen a few times. The chain combines TRBV10-2 with TRBJ2-7, with D unclear. Trimming took off 0 bases at V and 0 bases at J, with 15 bases between the two ends. The CDR3 covers 17 residues. CDR1 and CDR2 from the germline V gene are WSHSY and SAAADI. Here the CDR3 DNA reads TGCGCCAGCAGTGAGTCGAGTGGGATAGGTAACTCCTACGAGCAGTACTTC. This sequence encodes CASSESSGIGNSYEQYF.